The following is a TCR beta chain sequence with its context. What antigen it recognizes has not been identified. The sample holds no much larger clone one base away, and base qualities are not on file. Based on the germline V gene, the CDR1 and CDR2 sequences are SGHTA and FQGNSA. The CDR3 numbers 15 residues from cysteine through phenylalanine. The entry retains the CDR3 DNA only, 45 bases that are in frame from base 1. V is reduced by 5 bases and J by 0 bases, leaving a spacing of 12 bases between them. This sample stems from a study of T cells after yellow fever vaccination (dated by TCRdb to about 2019). In terms of the full investigation: The SMART-Seq v4 Ultra Low Input RNA kit was used to prepare libraries from fractions with low cell numbers. To follow T-cell clones before and after primary and booster YFV17D yellow fever vaccination, bulk TCR alpha and beta repertoires were sequenced over time. Two healthy male donors, one aged 18 to 30 and one aged 30 to 40 years, made up the cohort. Blood samples were taken at several timepoints before and after primary and secondary immunization, and bulk PBMC replicates and cell subsets were isolated.

Interpreted using the paper, the treatment or condition label stands for: live attenuated yellow fever vaccine strain. At each blood-draw timepoint, two biological replicates of bulk PBMCs were obtained. A standard Ficoll-Paque protocol was used to isolate PBMCs from peripheral blood. TriZol was used to extract RNA from bulk PBMCs, from CD4 and CD8 fractions, and from dextramer-positive and dextramer-negative fractions. General findings and caveats noted by the study authors: Only a couple of donors were included in the study, so the extent to which the findings can be generalized is limited. Most clones expanded after primary vaccination (almost 97% of CD4 and 88% of CD8) were re-detected after the booster, suggesting that broad memory maintenance occurred. Compared with the primary T-cell response, the secondary T-cell response was weaker but faster, peaking on day 5 rather than day 15. Computational filtering was required because FACS-sorted repertoires could contain abundant contaminating clonotypes from the bulk population. A small share of clonotypes was detected in both CD4 and CD8 compartments, with the overlap likely arising from convergent recombination.

TCR cDNA was made using 5'RACE template switching, a step that added a universal primer site and unique molecular identifiers. Priming for cDNA synthesis came from both the TCR alpha and TCR beta constant segments. Two PCR steps were used to amplify libraries, with sample barcodes and sequencing adapters being added in the second step. Sequencing of libraries was done on Illumina HiSeq 2500 (2x100 bp) or NovaSeq (2x150 bp). The study's processing was this. Demultiplexing of reads and collapsing into UMI consensus sequences were performed with MIGEC, and V(D)J alignment was carried out with MiXCR. Vaccine-responding clonotypes were defined with edgeR using replicate PBMC samples, requiring FDR below 0.01 and a log2 fold change above 5 up to day 15. Each bulk clonotype was labeled CD4 or CD8 based on which sequenced repertoire, CD4 or CD8, contained the clonotype at higher abundance. In-frame beta chains were kept once TCRdb had trimmed the public reads at Q25 with fastp and called clones with MiXCR. Each entry merges the rows of one CDR3 protein and shows their most common DNA and genes. These V and J calls are TCRdb output, not the study's own analysis. For this sample there are 550,000 to 750,000 distinct CDR3 sequences; approximately 12% appear just once. Clones ranked in the top ten supply 11% to 15% of the sample.

The receptor was derived from a man aged 25 to 45 who received the YFV17D yellow fever vaccine. The sequencing used PBMCs, collected on the day of the yellow fever booster vaccination. The rearranged segments are TRBV7-2 and TRBJ2-3; no D segment can be confidently identified. The CDR3 protein: CASSLDSPSTDTQYF. The sequenced DNA: TGTGCCAGCAGCCTCGACTCCCCTAGCACAGATACGCAGTATTTT.